These 6 T cell receptor beta chains originate from one sample sequenced in a study of blood T cell repertoires in COVID-19 (dated by TCRdb to about 2020). Library preparation was by the immunoSEQ multiplex PCR assay. Sourced from immuneACCESS, this table was stored by TCRdb with only in-frame sequences that have V and J called. A share of the clones is absent; for the studies checked, an unresolved V gene accounts for under half, and the remainder has no known explanation. Within this sample are fewer than 80,000 clones, with about 76% of them counted one time only. The ten largest clones take up more than 5% of the sample. The material sequenced was peripheral blood. Every receptor here comes from a human donor in a cohort sampled during active COVID-19.

This chain joins TRBV19 and TRBJ1-4, with 7 bases aligning to TRBD1. J gave up 6 bases and V 6 bases, and 10 bases lay outside the gene matches. The CDR3 consists of 15 residues. Germline values: CDR1 LNHDA, CDR2 SQIVND (reference sequence). As DNA, the CDR3 is TGTGCCAGTAGAATCCGACAGGGCGGTGATGAAAAACTGTTTTTT. Translated: CASRIRQGGDEKLFF.

This clone was counted between two and nine times. V usage is TRBV7-2 and J usage is TRBJ2-5; 7 nucleotides match TRBD2. Germline V gene lookup returns CDR1 SGHTA and CDR2 FQGNSA. CDR3 size: 13 residues. V was clipped by 5 bases and J by 7 bases; unmatched bases: 7. CDR3 nucleotides: TGTGCCAGCAGCGGTGGGACTATGGGGACCCAGTACTTC. Translation gives CASSGGTMGTQYF.

The genes are TRBV5-1 and TRBJ2-3; D uncertain. Between the trimmed V and J ends, which lost 4 bases and 1 base, there was a span of 10 bases. The CDR3 has 14 residues. CDR1 and CDR2 from the germline V gene are SGHRS and YFSETQ. CDR3 nucleotide sequence: TGCGCCAGCAGCCCGTCCCCGGGCACAGATACGCAGTATTTT. Translation gives CASSPSPGTDTQYF.

The J gene is TRBJ1-1, the V gene TRBV2; D unclear. CDR1 SNHLY and CDR2 FYNNEI come from the germline V gene. Trimming cost V 4 bases and J 3 bases, with 15 bases left between them. The CDR3 spans 15 residues. In DNA form, the CDR3 reads TGTGCCAGCAGTGGGTATCTTGCCGGGGACACTGAAGCTTTCTTT. Encoded protein: CASSGYLAGDTEAFF.

There are a few counts of this clone. The chain combines TRBV5-6 with TRBJ2-7; maybe TRBD2 (6 bases). The germline V gene encodes CDR1 SGHDT and CDR2 YYEEEE. Trimming left V 4 bases short and J 7 bases short, with 9 bases between. The length of the CDR3 is 11 residues. The CDR3 DNA is TGTGCCAGCAGCAAACGGGGGGAGCAGTACTTC. It translates to CASSKRGEQYF.

The V call is TRBV6-6, the J call TRBJ1-3; perhaps TRBD1 as D (5 bases). V gave up 6 bases and J gave up 3 bases, with 18 bases separating them. In germline, CDR1 is MNHNY, CDR2 SVGAGI (reference sequence). CDR3 length equals 16 residues. CDR3 in DNA: TGTGCCAGCAGAAACTGGGGAGGGGAGATTGGAAACACCATATATTTT. It is translated as CASRNWGGEIGNTIYF.